This record looks at one T cell receptor (beta chain) sequence and its context. Documented treatment: some 20 received Ad26.COV2.S at low or high dose, single or two shots; roughly 5 received placebo; per-sample allocation not given. Collection of the samples took place on day 63 after the first injection of vaccine or placebo. Recruitment in Boston yielded a donor of adult age, 18-55 years. An Ad26 vector was used to express Wuhan-strain SARS-CoV-2 spike as the vaccine. This record comes from a study of Ad26.COV2.S vaccination and SARS-CoV-2 variants. CDR1 is SEHNR and CDR2 is FQNEAQ in the germline V gene (reference sequence). This CDR3 has 13 residues. V was pared by 4 bases and J by 5 bases, with 4 bases of the junction left unmatched. Profiling relied on immunoSEQ multiplex PCR, and the TCRdb table lists in-frame clones only, not all of them. The table has about 480,000 clones, 87% seen once.

This chain joins TRBV7-9 and TRBJ2-5; 7 bases agree with TRBD2. This TCR was sampled from a person between 18 and 59 years old who received the Ad26.COV2.S COVID-19 vaccine or a placebo. Material: peripheral blood, obtained in a trial of Ad26.COV2.S vaccine versus placebo. For the CDR3, the DNA is TGTGCCAGCAGCTGGGGAGGGCAGGAGACCCAGTACTTC. Residues: CASSWGGQETQYF.